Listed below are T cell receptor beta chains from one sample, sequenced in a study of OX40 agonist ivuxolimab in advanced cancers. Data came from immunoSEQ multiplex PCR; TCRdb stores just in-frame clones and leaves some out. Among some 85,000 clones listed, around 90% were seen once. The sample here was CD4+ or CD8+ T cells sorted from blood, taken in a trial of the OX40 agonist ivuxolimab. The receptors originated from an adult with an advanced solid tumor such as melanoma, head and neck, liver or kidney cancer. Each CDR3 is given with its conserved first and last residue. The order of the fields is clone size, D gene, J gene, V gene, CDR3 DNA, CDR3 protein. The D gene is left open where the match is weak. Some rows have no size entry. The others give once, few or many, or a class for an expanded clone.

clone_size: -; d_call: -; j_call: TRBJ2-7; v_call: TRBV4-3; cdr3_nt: TGCGCCAGCAGCCAAGGCGGGAAGAGGGTCAGCTTC; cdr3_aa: CASSQGGKRVSF
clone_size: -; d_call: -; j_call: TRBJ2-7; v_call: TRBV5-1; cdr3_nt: TGCGCCAGCAGCTTGGCCCGTATGGGGGTCTACGAGCAGTACTTC; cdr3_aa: CASSLARMGVYEQYF
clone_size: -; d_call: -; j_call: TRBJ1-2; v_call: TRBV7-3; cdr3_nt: TGTGCCAGCAGCTTAAAAAGGCGTGAACCTAACTATGGCTACACCTTC; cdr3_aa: CASSLKRREPNYGYTF
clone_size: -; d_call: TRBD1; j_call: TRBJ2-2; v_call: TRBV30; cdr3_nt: TGTGCCTGGAATCGACAGGGCCCCACCGGGGAGCTGTTTTTT; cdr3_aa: CAWNRQGPTGELFF
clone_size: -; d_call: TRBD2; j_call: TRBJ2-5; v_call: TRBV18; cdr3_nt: TGTGCCAGCTCACTTCGGGAGGGCCAAGAGACCCAGTACTTC; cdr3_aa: CASSLREGQETQYF
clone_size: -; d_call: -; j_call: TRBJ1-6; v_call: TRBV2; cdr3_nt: TGTGCCACCACGTACGCTCCTGGGCCGCCCCTCCACTTT; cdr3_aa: CATTYAPGPPLHF
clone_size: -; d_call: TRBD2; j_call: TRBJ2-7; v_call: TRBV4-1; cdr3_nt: TGCGCCAGCAGCCAAGATGAATGGTTTGGACTAGCGGGAAGTATTACTTACGAGCAGTACTTC; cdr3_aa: CASSQDEWFGLAGSITYEQYF
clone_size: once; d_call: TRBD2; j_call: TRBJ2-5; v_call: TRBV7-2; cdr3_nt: TGTGCCAGCAGCCGGGGCGGGAGGGGGTACCAAGAGACCCAGTACTTC; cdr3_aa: CASSRGGRGYQETQYF
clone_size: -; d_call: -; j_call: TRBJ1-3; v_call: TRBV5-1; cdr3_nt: TGCGCCAGCAGCTTAAGCCTCTCTGGAAACACCATATATTTT; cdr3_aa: CASSLSLSGNTIYF
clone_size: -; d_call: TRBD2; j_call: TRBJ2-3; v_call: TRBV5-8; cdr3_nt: TGTGCCAGCGGTTACCCGACTAGCGGGAGTACAGATACGCAGTATTTT; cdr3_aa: CASGYPTSGSTDTQYF
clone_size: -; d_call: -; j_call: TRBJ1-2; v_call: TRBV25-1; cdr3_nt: TGTGCCAGCAGGGGTTACACCTATGGCTACACCTTC; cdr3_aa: CASRGYTYGYTF
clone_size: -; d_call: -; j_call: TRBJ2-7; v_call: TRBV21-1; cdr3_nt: TGTGCCAGCAGATTACGACTAGCGGGTAAACCTTCCTACGAGCAGTACTTC; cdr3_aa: CASRLRLAGKPSYEQYF
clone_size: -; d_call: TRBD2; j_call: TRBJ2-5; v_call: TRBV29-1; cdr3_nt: TGCAGCGTTCCCCGACCAGCGGGAATAGTAGAGACCCAGTACTTC; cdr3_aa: CSVPRPAGIVETQYF
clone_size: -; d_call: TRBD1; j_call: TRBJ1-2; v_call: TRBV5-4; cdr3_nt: TGTGCCAGCAGCCTAGGACAGGGTGCCTACGGCTACACCTTC; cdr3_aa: CASSLGQGAYGYTF
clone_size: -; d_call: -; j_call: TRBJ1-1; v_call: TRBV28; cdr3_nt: TGTGCCAGCGTTACCAGGCGGGGCACTGAAGCTTTCTTT; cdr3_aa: CASVTRRGTEAFF
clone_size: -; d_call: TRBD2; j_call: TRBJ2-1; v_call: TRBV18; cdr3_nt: TGTGCCAGCTCACCCGGACTAGCGGGAGAGCTAGTCGATGAGCAGTTCTTC; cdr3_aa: CASSPGLAGELVDEQFF
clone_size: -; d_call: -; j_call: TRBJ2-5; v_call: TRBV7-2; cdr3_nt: TGTGCCAGCAGCCTCATTACTACGTTCCAAGAGACCCAGTACTTC; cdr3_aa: CASSLITTFQETQYF
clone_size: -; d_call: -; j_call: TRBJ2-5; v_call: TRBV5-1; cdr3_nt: TGCGCCAGCAGCTTGGTAGCAACCCCGGAAGGCACCCAGTACTTC; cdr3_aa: CASSLVATPEGTQYF
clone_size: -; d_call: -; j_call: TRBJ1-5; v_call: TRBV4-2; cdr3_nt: TGTGCCAGCAGCCAAGATTTGGATCAGCCCCAGCATTTT; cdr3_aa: CASSQDLDQPQHF
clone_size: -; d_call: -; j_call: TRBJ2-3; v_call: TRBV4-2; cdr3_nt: TGTGCCAGCAGCCAAGATGGATTCGTAGCAGATACGCAGTATTTT; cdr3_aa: CASSQDGFVADTQYF
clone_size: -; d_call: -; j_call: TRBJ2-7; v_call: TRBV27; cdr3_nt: TGTGCCAGCATGAACAGGGTAGGGTACGAGCAGTACTTC; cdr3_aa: CASMNRVGYEQYF
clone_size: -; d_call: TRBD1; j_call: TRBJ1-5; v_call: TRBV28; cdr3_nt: TGTGCCAGCACCCAGGGGGCCAGACAGCCCCAGCATTTT; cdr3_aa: CASTQGARQPQHF
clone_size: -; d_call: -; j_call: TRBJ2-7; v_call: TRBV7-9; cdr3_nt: TGTGCCAGCAGCCAAGGGCAGAAAGCCTACGAGCAGTACTTC; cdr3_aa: CASSQGQKAYEQYF
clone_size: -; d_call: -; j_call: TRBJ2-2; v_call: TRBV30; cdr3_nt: TGTGCCTGGAGTGAAAGACGACTCAGGGCCGGGGAGCTGTTTTTT; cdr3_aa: CAWSERRLRAGELFF
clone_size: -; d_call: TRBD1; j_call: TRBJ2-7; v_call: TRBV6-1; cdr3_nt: TGTGCCAGCAGAGACAGGGAACCCTACGAGCAGTACTTC; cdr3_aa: CASRDREPYEQYF
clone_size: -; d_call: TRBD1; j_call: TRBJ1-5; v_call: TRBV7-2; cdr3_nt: TGTGCCAGCAGCACTCAGGGGGGTCAGCCCCAGCATTTT; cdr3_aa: CASSTQGGQPQHF
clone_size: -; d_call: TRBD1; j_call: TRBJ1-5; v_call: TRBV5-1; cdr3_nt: TGCGCCAGCAGCTTTAGGACAGGGGTTAACAATCAGCCCCAGCATTTT; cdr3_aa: CASSFRTGVNNQPQHF
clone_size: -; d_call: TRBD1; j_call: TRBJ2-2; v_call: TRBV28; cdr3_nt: TGTGCCAGCAGTGCATGGACAGGGGAAGTCACCGGGGAGCTGTTTTTT; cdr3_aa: CASSAWTGEVTGELFF
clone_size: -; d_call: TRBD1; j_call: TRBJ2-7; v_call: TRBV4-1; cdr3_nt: TGCGCCAGCAGCCGTGGGGACAGCCCCTACGAGCAGTACTTC; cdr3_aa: CASSRGDSPYEQYF
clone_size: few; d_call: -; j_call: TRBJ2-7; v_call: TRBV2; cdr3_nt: TGTGCCAGCAGTGCCCTGGACAGCGAGAAGTACTTC; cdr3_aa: CASSALDSEKYF
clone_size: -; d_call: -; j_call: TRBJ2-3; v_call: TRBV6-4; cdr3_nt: TGTGCCAGCAGTGAAAGGCCGGGAGTGGGAGATACGCAGTATTTT; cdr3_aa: CASSERPGVGDTQYF
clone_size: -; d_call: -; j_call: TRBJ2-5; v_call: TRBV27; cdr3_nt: TGTGCCAGCAGTTTTAGGGAGACCCAGTACTTC; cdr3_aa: CASSFRETQYF
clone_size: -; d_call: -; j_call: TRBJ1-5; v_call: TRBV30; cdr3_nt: TGTGCCTGGAGTCCCGGGAGGCAGCCCCAGCATTTT; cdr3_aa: CAWSPGRQPQHF
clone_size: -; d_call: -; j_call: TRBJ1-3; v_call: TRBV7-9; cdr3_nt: TGTGCCAGCAGCTCCCAGGGGATGAGCTCTGGAAACACCATATATTTT; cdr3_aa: CASSSQGMSSGNTIYF
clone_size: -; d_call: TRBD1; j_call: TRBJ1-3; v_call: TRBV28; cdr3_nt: TGTGCCAGCAGTCCCGGGGACAGGTTGAGCTCTGGAAACACCATATATTTT; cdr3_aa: CASSPGDRLSSGNTIYF
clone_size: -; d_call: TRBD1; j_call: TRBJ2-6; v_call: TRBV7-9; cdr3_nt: TGTGCCAGCAGGCGGACAGGGAGTGGGGCCAACGTCCTGACTTTC; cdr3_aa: CASRRTGSGANVLTF
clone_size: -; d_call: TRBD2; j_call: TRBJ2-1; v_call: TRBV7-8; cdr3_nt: TGTGCCAGCACCTTCGGGACTAGCGGGAGTTCACGGCAGTTCTTC; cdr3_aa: CASTFGTSGSSRQFF